Sequencing of this T cell receptor (beta chain) was carried out in a study of identical twins. V lost 0 bases to trimming and J lost 0 bases, with 9 bases between them. CDR1 and CDR2 (germline): SGHRS, YFSETQ. The CDR3 has 15 amino acids. Study-wide results and limits: Cord blood's abundant beta clonotypes had fewer insertions, unlike memory repertoires.

A template switching step contributed a universal primer site, while unique molecular identifiers were present in the cDNA. Via MiXCR, TCRdb re-called the 5' RACE reads, giving one row per CDR3 protein. The sample comprises approximately 590,000 distinct CDR3 sequences, more than 9% of which are singletons, and roughly 3% rests with the top ten. The table lists this clonotype with many counts. Its antigen is currently unknown. The same data also contributed to another study, on yellow fever vaccine responses in identical twins.

This receptor was taken from a woman aged 18-35 years in good health. Sequencing input: PBMCs. The chain links TRBV5-1 to TRBJ1-1; unclear D gene. The CDR3 DNA sequence: TGCGCCAGCAGCTTGGTGGCGGACTTGAACACTGAAGCTTTCTTT. Protein sequence: CASSLVADLNTEAFF.